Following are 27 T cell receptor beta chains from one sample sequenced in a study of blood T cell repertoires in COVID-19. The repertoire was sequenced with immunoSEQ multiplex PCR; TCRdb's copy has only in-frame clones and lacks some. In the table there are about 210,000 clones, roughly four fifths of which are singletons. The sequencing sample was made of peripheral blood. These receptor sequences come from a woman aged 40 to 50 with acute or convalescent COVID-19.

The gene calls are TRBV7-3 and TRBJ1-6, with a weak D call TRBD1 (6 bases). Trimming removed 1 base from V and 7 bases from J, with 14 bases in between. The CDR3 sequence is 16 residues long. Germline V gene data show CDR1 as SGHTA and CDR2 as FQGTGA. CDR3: CASSLKPQGQNSPLHF. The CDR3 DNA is TGTGCCAGCAGCTTAAAACCCCAGGGGCAAAATTCACCCCTCCACTTT.

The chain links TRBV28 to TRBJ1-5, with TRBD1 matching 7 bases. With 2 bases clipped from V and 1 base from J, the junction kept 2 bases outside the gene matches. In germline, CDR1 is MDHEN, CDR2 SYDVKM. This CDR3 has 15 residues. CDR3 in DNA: TGTGCCAGCAGTTTAGGACAGGCCAGCAATCAGCCCCAGCATTTT. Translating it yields CASSLGQASNQPQHF.

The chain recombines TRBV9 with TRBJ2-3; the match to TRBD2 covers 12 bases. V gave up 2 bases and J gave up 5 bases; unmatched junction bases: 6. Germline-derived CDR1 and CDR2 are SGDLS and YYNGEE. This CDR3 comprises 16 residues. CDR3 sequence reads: CASSVVTSGRQDTQYF. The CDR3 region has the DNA TGTGCCAGCAGCGTCGTGACTAGCGGGAGACAAGATACGCAGTATTTT.

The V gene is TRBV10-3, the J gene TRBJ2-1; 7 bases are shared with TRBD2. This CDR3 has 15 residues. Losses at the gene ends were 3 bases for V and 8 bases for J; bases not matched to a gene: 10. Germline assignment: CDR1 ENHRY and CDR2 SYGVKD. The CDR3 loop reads CAISDLGGSDHEQFF. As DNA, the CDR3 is TGTGCCATCAGTGATCTGGGGGGGAGCGATCATGAGCAGTTCTTC.

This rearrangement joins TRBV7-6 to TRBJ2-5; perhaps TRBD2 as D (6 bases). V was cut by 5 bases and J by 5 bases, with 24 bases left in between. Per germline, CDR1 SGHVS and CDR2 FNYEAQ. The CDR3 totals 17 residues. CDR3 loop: CASSPVLLGGPGETQYF. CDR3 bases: TGTGCCAGCAGCCCCGTCCTTCTGGGAGGCCCGGGGGAGACCCAGTACTTC.

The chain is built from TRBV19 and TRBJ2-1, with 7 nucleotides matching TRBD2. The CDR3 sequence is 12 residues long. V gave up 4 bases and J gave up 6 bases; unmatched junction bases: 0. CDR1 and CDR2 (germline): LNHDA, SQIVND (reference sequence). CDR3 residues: CASSTSGNEQFF. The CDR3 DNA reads TGTGCCAGTAGTACTAGCGGCAATGAGCAGTTCTTC. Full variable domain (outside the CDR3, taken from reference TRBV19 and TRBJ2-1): DGGITQSPKYLFRKEGQNVTLSCEQNLNHDAMYWYRQDPGQGLRLIYYSQIVNDFQKGDIAEGYSVSREKKESFPLTVTSAQKNPTAFYLCASSTSGNEQFFGPGTRLTVL.

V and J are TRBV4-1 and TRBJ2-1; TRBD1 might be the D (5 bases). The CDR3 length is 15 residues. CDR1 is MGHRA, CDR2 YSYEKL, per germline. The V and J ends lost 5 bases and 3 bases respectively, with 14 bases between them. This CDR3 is CASSSRTRDYNEQFF. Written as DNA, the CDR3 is TGCGCCAGCAGCAGCAGGACAAGGGACTACAATGAGCAGTTCTTC.

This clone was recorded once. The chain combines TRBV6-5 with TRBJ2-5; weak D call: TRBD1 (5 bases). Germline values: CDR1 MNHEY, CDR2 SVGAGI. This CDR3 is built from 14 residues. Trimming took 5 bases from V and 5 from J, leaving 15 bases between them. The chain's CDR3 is CASSMGQTAETQYF. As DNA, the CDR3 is TGTGCCAGCAGTATGGGGCAGACAGCCGAGACCCAGTACTTC.

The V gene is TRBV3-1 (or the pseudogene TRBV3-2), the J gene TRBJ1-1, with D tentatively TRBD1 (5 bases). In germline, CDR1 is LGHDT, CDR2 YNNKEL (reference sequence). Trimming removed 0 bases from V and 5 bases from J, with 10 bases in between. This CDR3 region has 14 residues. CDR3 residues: CASSQESGGTEAFF. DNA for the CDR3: TGTGCCAGCAGCCAAGAGAGTGGGGGGACTGAAGCTTTCTTT.

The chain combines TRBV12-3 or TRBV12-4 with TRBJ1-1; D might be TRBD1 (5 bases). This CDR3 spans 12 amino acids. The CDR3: CVEKTDILEAFF. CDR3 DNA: TGTGTTGAGAAGACAGATATACTTGAAGCTTTCTTT.

The chain's CDR3 is CASSFPTGTNTGELFF. CDR3 bases: TGTGCCAGCAGCTTTCCGACAGGGACGAACACCGGGGAGCTGTTTTTT. The chain employs TRBV7-2 and TRBJ2-2; 7 bases are a match to TRBD1. Germline V CDR1 and CDR2: SGHTA, FQGNSA. The CDR3 sequence is 16 residues long. J was trimmed by 0 bases and V by 3 bases; bases with no gene match: 4.

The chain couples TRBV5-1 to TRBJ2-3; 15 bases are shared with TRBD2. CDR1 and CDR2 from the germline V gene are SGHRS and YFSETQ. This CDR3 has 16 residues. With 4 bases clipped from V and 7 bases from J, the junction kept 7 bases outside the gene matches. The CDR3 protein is CASSPGLAGGMNTQYF. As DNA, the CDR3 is TGCGCCAGCAGCCCCGGACTAGCGGGGGGGATGAATACGCAGTATTTT.

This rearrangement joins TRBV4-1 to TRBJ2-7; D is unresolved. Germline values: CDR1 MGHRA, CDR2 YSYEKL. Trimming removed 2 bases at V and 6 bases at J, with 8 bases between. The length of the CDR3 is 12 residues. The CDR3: CASSQQNGEQYF. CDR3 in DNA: TGCGCCAGCAGCCAACAAAACGGCGAGCAGTACTTC.

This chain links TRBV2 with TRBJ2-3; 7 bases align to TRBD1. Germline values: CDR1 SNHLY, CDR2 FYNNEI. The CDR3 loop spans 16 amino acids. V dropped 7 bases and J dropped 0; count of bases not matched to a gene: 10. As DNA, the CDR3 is TGTGCCAGCAACAGACCGGGACAGACTAGCACAGATACGCAGTATTTT. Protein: CASNRPGQTSTDTQYF. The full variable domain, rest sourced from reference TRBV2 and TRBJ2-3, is EPEVTQTPSHQVTQMGQEVILRCVPISNHLYFYWYRQILGQKVEFLVSFYNNEISEKSEIFDDQFSVERPDGSNFTLKIRSTKLEDSAMYFCASNRPGQTSTDTQYFGPGTRLTVL.

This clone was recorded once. The chain's CDR3 is CATLNTRPQGLAGHTDTQYF. CDR3 nucleotide sequence: TGTGCCACCTTGAACACTCGTCCCCAGGGACTAGCGGGACACACAGATACGCAGTATTTT. The rearrangement joins TRBV24-1 to TRBJ2-3; 13 bases agree with TRBD2. The V and J ends lost 9 bases and 2 bases, in that order; junction bases with no gene match: 19. Germline V CDR1 and CDR2: KGHDR, SFDVKD. The CDR3 sequence is 20 residues long.

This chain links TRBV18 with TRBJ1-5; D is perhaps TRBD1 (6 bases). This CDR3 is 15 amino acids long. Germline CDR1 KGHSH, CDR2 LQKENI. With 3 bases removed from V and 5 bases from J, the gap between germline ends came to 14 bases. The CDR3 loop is CASSPGRGADQPQHF. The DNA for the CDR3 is TGTGCCAGCTCACCCGGCAGGGGTGCCGATCAGCCCCAGCATTTT.

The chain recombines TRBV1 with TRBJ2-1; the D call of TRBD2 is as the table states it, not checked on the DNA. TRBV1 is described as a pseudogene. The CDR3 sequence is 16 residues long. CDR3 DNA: TGCACCAGCAGCCAGAACTCTCGGGAGTTCGATAATGAGCAGTTCTTC. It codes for CTSSQNSREFDNEQFF.

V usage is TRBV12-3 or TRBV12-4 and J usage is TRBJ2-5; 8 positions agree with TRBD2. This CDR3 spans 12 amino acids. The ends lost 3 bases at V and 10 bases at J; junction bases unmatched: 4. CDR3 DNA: TGTGCCAGCAGTTTGGGTCGGGGGGGCCAGTACTTC. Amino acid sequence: CASSLGRGGQYF.

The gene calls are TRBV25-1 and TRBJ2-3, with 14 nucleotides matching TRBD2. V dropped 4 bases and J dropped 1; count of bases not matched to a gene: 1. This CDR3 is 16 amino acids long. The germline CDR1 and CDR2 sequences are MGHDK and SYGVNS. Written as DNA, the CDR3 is TGTGCCAGCAGTGGGGGACTAGCGGGAGGCACAGATACGCAGTATTTT. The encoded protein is CASSGGLAGGTDTQYF.

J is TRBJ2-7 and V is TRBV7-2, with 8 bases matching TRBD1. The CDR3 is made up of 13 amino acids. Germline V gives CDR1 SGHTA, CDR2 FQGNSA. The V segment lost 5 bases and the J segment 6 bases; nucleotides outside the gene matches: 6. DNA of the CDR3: TGTGCCAGCAGCATGACAGGGGTGGGCGAGCAGTACTTC. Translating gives CASSMTGVGEQYF.

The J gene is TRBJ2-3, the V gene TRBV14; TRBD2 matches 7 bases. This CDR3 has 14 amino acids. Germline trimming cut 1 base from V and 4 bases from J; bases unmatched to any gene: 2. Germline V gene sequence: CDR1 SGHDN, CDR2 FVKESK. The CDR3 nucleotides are TGTGCCAGCAGCCAAGTGACTAGCCCAGATACGCAGTATTTT. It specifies CASSQVTSPDTQYF.

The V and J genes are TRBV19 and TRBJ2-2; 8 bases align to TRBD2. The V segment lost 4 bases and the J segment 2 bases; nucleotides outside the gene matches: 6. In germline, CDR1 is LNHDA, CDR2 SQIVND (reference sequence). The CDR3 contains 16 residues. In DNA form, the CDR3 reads TGTGCCAGTAGTACGAAGCGGGGGAGCAACACCGGGGAGCTGTTTTTT. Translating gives CASSTKRGSNTGELFF.

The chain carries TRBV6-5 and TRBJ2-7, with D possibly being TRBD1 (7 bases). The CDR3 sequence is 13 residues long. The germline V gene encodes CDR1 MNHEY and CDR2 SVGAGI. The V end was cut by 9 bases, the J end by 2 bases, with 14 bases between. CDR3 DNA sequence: TGTGCCAGTCGGAGGGGGCAGGCCTACGAGCAGTACTTC. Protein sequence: CASRRGQAYEQYF.

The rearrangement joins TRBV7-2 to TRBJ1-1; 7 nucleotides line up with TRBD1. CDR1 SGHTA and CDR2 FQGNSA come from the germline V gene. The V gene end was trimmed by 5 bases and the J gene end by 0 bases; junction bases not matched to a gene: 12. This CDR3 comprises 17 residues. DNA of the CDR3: TGTGCCAGCAGCCAGTTAGGGGGCCGCCTTATGAACACTGAAGCTTTCTTT. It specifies CASSQLGGRLMNTEAFF.

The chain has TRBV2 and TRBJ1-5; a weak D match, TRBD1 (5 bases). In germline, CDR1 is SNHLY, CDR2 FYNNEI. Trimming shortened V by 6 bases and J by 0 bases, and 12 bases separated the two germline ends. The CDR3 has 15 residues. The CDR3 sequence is CASSQTEYSNQPQHF. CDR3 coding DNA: TGTGCCAGCAGCCAGACAGAATATAGCAATCAGCCCCAGCATTTT.

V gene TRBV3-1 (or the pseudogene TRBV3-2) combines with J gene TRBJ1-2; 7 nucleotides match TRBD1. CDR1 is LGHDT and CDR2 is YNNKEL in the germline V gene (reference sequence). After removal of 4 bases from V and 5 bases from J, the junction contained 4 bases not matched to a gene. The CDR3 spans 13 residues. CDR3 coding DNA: TGTGCCAGCAGCCCAGACAGGGAATATGGCTACACCTTC. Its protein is CASSPDREYGYTF.

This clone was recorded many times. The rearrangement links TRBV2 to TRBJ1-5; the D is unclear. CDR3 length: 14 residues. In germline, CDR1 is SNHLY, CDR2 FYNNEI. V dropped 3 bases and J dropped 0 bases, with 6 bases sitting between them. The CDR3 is CASSDGISNQPQHF. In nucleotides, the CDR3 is TGTGCCAGCAGTGACGGGATTAGCAATCAGCCCCAGCATTTT.